This T cell receptor (beta chain) stems from a study of blood T cell repertoires in COVID-19. Study-level background: Researchers got acute and convalescent COVID-19 samples from the United States, Italy and Spain. In each case, the material was cDNA or gDNA derived from T cells, B-cell-depleted T cells, or PBMCs.

CDR1 and CDR2 (germline): SGHRS, YFSETQ. The germline V and J ends were trimmed by 2 bases and 6 bases, with 24 bases remaining between them. CDR3 length: 17 residues. The assay was immunoSEQ multiplex PCR, and TCRdb's table has in-frame clones only and misses some. The sample holds 310,000 or so clones, roughly 86% seen once. This clone was picked up a small number of times. Patients at the Seattle site were enrolled during active infection and followed longitudinally. The rearrangement links TRBV5-1 to TRBJ2-7, with D possibly TRBD1 on 6 matching bases. The receptor comes from a man younger than 45 with COVID-19, enrolled during active disease. The sample taken for sequencing was peripheral blood. DNA of the CDR3: TGCGCCAGCAGCTTCCGCTACCAAAATAACAGGGAAAGCGAGCAGTACTTC. This codes for CASSFRYQNNRESEQYF. Full variable domain (remainder filled in from reference TRBV5-1 and TRBJ2-7): KAGVTQTPRYLIKTRGQQVTLSCSPISGHRSVSWYQQTPGQGLQFLFEYFSETQRNKGNFPGRFSGRQFSNSRSEMNVSTLELGDSALYLCASSFRYQNNRESEQYFGPGTRLTVT.